The rows below give T cell receptor beta chains drawn from one sample of a study of OX40 agonist ivuxolimab in advanced cancers. Method: immunoSEQ multiplex PCR; TCRdb's copy keeps in-frame clones and lacks some. This table holds 20,000 to 25,000 clones, approximately 70% found once. The sequences come from CD4+ or CD8+ T cells sorted from blood, collected in a trial of the OX40 agonist ivuxolimab. These receptors all come from an adult with an advanced solid tumor such as melanoma, head and neck, liver or kidney cancer. CDR3s include the opening cysteine and the closing phenylalanine or tryptophan. Fields, in order: V gene, clone size, J gene, D gene, CDR3 protein, CDR3 DNA. The D gene is left open where the match is weak. Clone size is not always given. Where it is, it says once, few, many or a class for expanded clones.

>TRBV2|-|TRBJ2-7|-
CASSESELYEQYF
TGTGCCAGCAGTGAATCGGAACTGTACGAGCAGTACTTC
>TRBV5-7|few|TRBJ2-7|TRBD2
CASSFGGGSSYEQYF
TGTGCCAGCAGCTTCGGGGGGGGCAGCTCCTACGAGCAGTACTTC
>TRBV15|medium-sized|TRBJ2-7|TRBD1
CATSRDEDRSPYEQYF
TGTGCCACCAGCAGAGATGAGGACAGGAGCCCCTACGAGCAGTACTTC
>TRBV9|-|TRBJ2-2|-
CASSVAGGARGGELFF
TGTGCCAGCAGCGTAGCTGGGGGGGCACGGGGCGGGGAGCTGTTTTTT
>TRBV6-4|many|TRBJ2-1|TRBD2
CASSKGTSGGEQFF
TGTGCCAGCAGTAAAGGGACTAGCGGTGGTGAGCAGTTCTTC
>TRBV11-1|-|TRBJ2-1|TRBD2
CASRTALGLADYNEQFF
TGTGCCAGCAGGACCGCCCTGGGACTAGCGGATTACAATGAGCAGTTCTTC
>TRBV11-2|-|TRBJ2-7|-
CASSLGAVYEQYF
TGTGCCAGCAGCTTAGGGGCAGTATACGAGCAGTACTTC
>TRBV7-2|-|TRBJ1-1|-
CASSDGPMSGEAFF
TGTGCCAGCAGCGACGGACCGATGAGTGGTGAAGCTTTCTTT
>TRBV19|-|TRBJ1-6|-
CASQSLVGDSPLHF
TGTGCCAGTCAAAGCTTGGTAGGGGATTCACCCCTCCACTTT
>TRBV5-5|-|TRBJ2-7|-
CASSYGLGNEQYF
TGTGCCAGCAGCTACGGACTCGGAAACGAGCAGTACTTC
>TRBV9|once|TRBJ2-5|-
CASSLFQGGQETQYF
TGTGCCAGCAGCTTATTCCAGGGGGGGCAGGAGACCCAGTACTTC
>TRBV7-2|-|TRBJ2-1|TRBD2
CASSLVSLAGGYNEQFF
TGTGCCAGCAGCTTAGTCTCACTAGCGGGGGGTTACAATGAGCAGTTCTTC
>TRBV4-1|medium-sized|TRBJ2-7|-
CASSQVVLGHPYEQYF
TGCGCCAGCAGCCAAGTCGTCCTTGGACACCCCTACGAGCAGTACTTC
>TRBV27|-|TRBJ2-1|-
CASSFDGDNEQFF
TGTGCCAGCAGTTTTGACGGAGACAATGAGCAGTTCTTC
>TRBV6-6|-|TRBJ1-1|-
CASSYSRTADTEAFF
TGTGCCAGCAGTTACTCGCGGACAGCGGACACTGAAGCTTTCTTT
>TRBV4-2|-|TRBJ2-1|TRBD1
CASSPRRPGTGSYNEQFF
TGTGCCAGCAGCCCCCGACGCCCCGGGACAGGTTCCTACAATGAGCAGTTCTTC
>TRBV4-3|-|TRBJ1-4|-
CASSRFRGDPTNEKLFF
TGCGCCAGCAGCCGATTCCGGGGGGACCCAACTAATGAAAAACTGTTTTTT
>TRBV19|-|TRBJ1-4|TRBD1
CASRGQGWVQEDEKLFF
TGTGCCAGTAGGGGACAGGGTTGGGTTCAGGAAGACGAAAAACTGTTTTTT
>TRBV7-6|-|TRBJ2-7|TRBD1
CASSLSGTAYEQYF
TGTGCCAGCAGTTTATCGGGGACAGCATACGAGCAGTACTTC
>TRBV4-2|-|TRBJ1-3|TRBD1
CASSQVQGASGNTIYF
TGTGCCAGCAGCCAAGTGCAGGGGGCCTCTGGAAACACCATATATTTT
>TRBV5-8|-|TRBJ2-7|-
CASSLQSESHSYEQYF
TGTGCCAGCAGCTTGCAGTCCGAGTCCCACTCCTACGAGCAGTACTTC
>TRBV6-6|-|TRBJ2-1|-
CASSLPNNEQFF
TGTGCCAGCAGTCTCCCTAACAATGAGCAGTTCTTC
>TRBV27|-|TRBJ2-7|-
CASSFRGIGYEQYF
TGTGCCAGCAGTTTCAGAGGGATAGGCTACGAGCAGTACTTC
>TRBV5-8|-|TRBJ1-4|-
CASTSGTGGTNEKLFF
TGTGCCAGCACCTCGGGGACCGGGGGAACTAATGAAAAACTGTTTTTT
>TRBV7-8|once|TRBJ2-2|-
CASSLRGHTGELFF
TGTGCCAGCAGCTTACGGGGTCACACCGGGGAGCTGTTTTTT
>TRBV5-1|-|TRBJ2-7|TRBD1
CASSFDRGHAYEQYF
TGCGCCAGCAGCTTCGACAGGGGGCATGCGTACGAGCAGTACTTC
>TRBV6-6|-|TRBJ2-7|-
CASSYSKGRHEQYF
TGTGCCAGCAGTTACTCGAAAGGGCGGCACGAGCAGTACTTC
>TRBV5-1|-|TRBJ2-1|-
CASSKEGASSYNEQFF
TGCGCCAGCAGCAAGGAGGGGGCGAGCTCCTACAATGAGCAGTTCTTC
>TRBV11-3|-|TRBJ1-1|TRBD1
CASSLDLTGGYTEAFF
TGTGCCAGCAGCTTAGATTTAACAGGGGGCTACACTGAAGCTTTCTTT
>TRBV28|-|TRBJ2-7|-
CASSLYGGSYEQYF
TGTGCCAGCAGTTTATATGGGGGCTCCTACGAGCAGTACTTC
>TRBV7-8|-|TRBJ2-1|TRBD2
CASILGLAFTYNEQFF
TGTGCCAGCATCCTAGGACTAGCCTTTACCTACAATGAGCAGTTCTTC
>TRBV5-4|-|TRBJ1-3|-
CASSSGGSGNTIYF
TGTGCCAGCAGCTCAGGAGGATCTGGAAACACCATATATTTT
>TRBV4-1|-|TRBJ1-4|TRBD1
CASSRPDRVDEKLFF
TGCGCCAGCAGCCGTCCAGACAGGGTAGATGAAAAACTGTTTTTT
>TRBV7-6|once|TRBJ1-2|-
CASSLKIDGYGYTF
TGTGCCAGCAGCTTAAAAATAGACGGCTATGGCTACACCTTC
>TRBV30|medium-sized|TRBJ2-3|-
CAWMEDSTDTQYF
TGTGCCTGGATGGAAGATTCCACAGATACGCAGTATTTT
>TRBV10-2|-|TRBJ2-1|TRBD2
CASRAGLAGGINNEQFF
TGCGCCAGCAGGGCGGGACTAGCGGGGGGAATTAACAATGAGCAGTTCTTC
>TRBV4-2|many|TRBJ1-5|-
CASSGTANSNQPQHF
TGTGCCAGCAGCGGGACGGCAAATAGCAATCAGCCCCAGCATTTT
>TRBV5-1|once|TRBJ2-2|-
CASSPGPNTGELFF
TGCGCCAGCAGCCCAGGGCCCAACACCGGGGAGCTGTTTTTT
>TRBV7-7|-|TRBJ2-5|TRBD2
CASGPGETQYF
TGTGCTAGCGGGCCCGGGGAGACCCAGTACTTC
>TRBV13|-|TRBJ2-1|-
CASSPRGSYNEQFF
TGTGCCAGCAGCCCTCGTGGCAGCTACAATGAGCAGTTCTTC
>TRBV2|-|TRBJ2-5|TRBD2
CASSYPSGGQETQYF
TGTGCCAGCAGTTATCCCAGCGGGGGCCAAGAGACCCAGTACTTC
>TRBV10-3|once|TRBJ1-3|-
CAISEVNSGNTIYF
TGTGCCATCAGTGAGGTGAACTCTGGAAACACCATATATTTT